The 5 T cell receptor beta chains below come from one sample, sequenced in a study of OX40 agonist ivuxolimab in advanced cancers. Repertoires were generated with immunoSEQ multiplex PCR, while TCRdb's copy carries only in-frame clones and drops some. The sample contains some 66,000 clones, around nine tenths of which appear only once. Source: CD4+ or CD8+ T cells sorted from blood, taken in a trial of the OX40 agonist ivuxolimab. The receptor source for this set is an adult with an advanced solid tumor such as melanoma, head and neck, liver or kidney cancer.

The rearrangement joins TRBV5-1 to TRBJ1-1; TRBD1 agrees at 9 bases. V dropped 4 bases and J dropped 5; count of bases not matched to a gene: 6. Germline V gene sequence: CDR1 SGHRS, CDR2 YFSETQ. The CDR3 spans 14 residues. DNA for the CDR3: TGCGCCAGCAGCACACAGGGGGCGCGAACTGAAGCTTTCTTT. Amino acid sequence: CASSTQGARTEAFF.

The chain has TRBV4-3 and TRBJ1-4, with D possibly TRBD1 on 5 matching bases. Trimming left V 8 bases short and J 10 bases short, with 17 bases between. The germline V gene encodes CDR1 LGHNA and CDR2 YSLEER. The CDR3 totals 13 residues. CDR3 nucleotide sequence: TGCGCCAGCGCCCCCGGGCAGGGCGGAAAACTGTTTTTT. This translates into CASAPGQGGKLFF.

This clone has just a few counts. The chain joins TRBV14 to TRBJ1-1; D may be TRBD1 (5 bases). V gave up 2 bases and J gave up 11 bases, with 15 bases separating them. The germline gives CDR1 SGHDN, CDR2 FVKESK. The CDR3 totals 13 residues. CDR3 sequence (DNA): TGTGCCAGCAGCCAAAATTTCGGGGGTGGCGCTTTCTTT. Protein sequence: CASSQNFGGGAFF.

Regarding this clone: The sample contains more than one DNA sequence encoding this CDR3. V is TRBV29-1 and J is TRBJ2-5; 11 bases agree with TRBD2. V was clipped by 4 bases and J by 1 base; unmatched bases: 2. This CDR3 contains 14 residues. In germline, CDR1 is SQVTM, CDR2 ANQGSEA. Written as DNA, the CDR3 is TGCAGCGTTGCGGGGACTAGCGGCCAAGAGACCCAGTACTTC. This codes for CSVAGTSGQETQYF.

The chain links TRBV7-9 to TRBJ1-3, with D hard to call. Germline V gene lookup returns CDR1 SEHNR and CDR2 FQNEAQ (reference sequence). V dropped 1 base and J dropped 0 bases, with 4 bases sitting between them. The CDR3 consists of 14 residues. This chain's CDR3 is CASSLDFSGNTIYF. CDR3 DNA sequence: TGTGCCAGCAGCTTAGATTTCTCTGGAAACACCATATATTTT.